Presented here are 10 T cell receptor beta chains from one specimen sequenced in a study of T cell repertoires in cytomegalovirus infection. No antigen has been identified for these receptors. One entry per CDR3 protein results from TCRdb running MiXCR on the reads. The repertoire holds around 430,000 distinct CDR3 sequences, with under 45% as singletons. The input for sequencing was cultured PBMCs, taken from culture after CMV antigen stimulation. These TCRs come from a human donor in good health (CMV status not recorded). Some clones in this sample may be carry-over from other donors' samples.

CDR3 amino acids: CASSEWASLETQYF. CDR3 in DNA: TGTGCCAGCAGTGAATGGGCTAGCTTGGAGACCCAGTACTTC. The chain employs TRBV25-1 and TRBJ2-5, with a tentative D call TRBD2 (5 bases). Germline CDR1 reads MGHDK; CDR2 reads SYGVNS. There are 14 residues in the CDR3. V was pared by 1 base and J by 5 bases, with 11 bases between.

This clonotype was seen only a few times. J is TRBJ2-3 and V is TRBV7-2, with D hard to call. The length of the CDR3 is 15 residues. V lost 8 bases, J lost 2 bases, and 17 bases lay in between. Germline CDR1 and CDR2: SGHTA and FQGNSA. The chain's CDR3 is CASALSSFNTDTQYF. CDR3 bases: TGTGCCAGCGCCTTAAGTAGCTTTAACACAGATACGCAGTATTTT. The variable domain in full, completed from reference TRBV7-2 and TRBJ2-3, reads GAGVSQSPSNKVTEKGKDVELRCDPISGHTALYWYRQSLGQGLEFLIYFQGNSAPDKSGLPSDRFSAERTGGSVSTLTIQRTQQEDSAVYLCASALSSFNTDTQYFGPGTRLTVL.

The rearrangement links TRBV6-8 to TRBJ2-3; possibly TRBD1 for D (5 bases). CDR1 MNHGY and CDR2 SAAAGT come from the germline V gene. Between the trimmed V and J ends, which lost 7 bases and 4 bases, there was a span of 21 bases. CDR3 length equals 16 residues. This CDR3 is CASTTGRFFRADTQYF. CDR3 nucleotide sequence: TGTGCCAGCACCACAGGTCGATTTTTTAGGGCAGATACGCAGTATTTT.

This rearrangement joins TRBV7-6 to TRBJ2-6; the D is unclear. Germline-derived CDR1 and CDR2 are SGHVS and FNYEAQ. CDR3 length: 15 residues. Trimming took off 5 bases at V and 3 bases at J, with 11 bases between the two ends. In nucleotides, the CDR3 is TGTGCCAGCAGCCCGACGAGAGTTGGGGCCAACGTCCTGACTTTC. Its protein product is CASSPTRVGANVLTF. Complete variable domain (other parts from reference TRBV7-6 and TRBJ2-6): GAGVSQSPRYKVTKRGQDVALRCDPISGHVSLYWYRQALGQGPEFLTYFNYEAQQDKSGLPNDRFSAERPEGSISTLTIQRTEQRDSAMYRCASSPTRVGANVLTFGAGSRLTVL.

This rearrangement joins TRBV27 to TRBJ2-1, with D perhaps matching TRBD2 (5 bases). Trimming took 3 bases from V and 6 from J, leaving 12 bases between them. This CDR3 spans 14 amino acids. Germline V gene sequence: CDR1 MNHEY, CDR2 SMNVEV (reference sequence). CDR3 amino acids: CASSLGSAGNEQFF. The CDR3 DNA sequence: TGTGCCAGCAGTTTGGGGTCGGCGGGCAATGAGCAGTTCTTC.

This chain joins TRBV12-3 or TRBV12-4 and TRBJ1-5; D is ambiguous. V lost 4 bases and J lost 0, with 10 bases in between. This CDR3 contains 15 residues. The CDR3: CASSSAAYSNQPQHF. The CDR3 DNA is TGTGCCAGCAGTTCCGCAGCATATAGCAATCAGCCCCAGCATTTT.

The chain joins TRBV27 to TRBJ2-7, with a possible D match to TRBD2 (5 bases). V lost 6 bases and J 6 bases, leaving 30 bases between the germline ends. This CDR3 spans 18 amino acids. From germline, CDR1 is MNHEY and CDR2 SMNVEV (reference sequence). The CDR3: CASSPTPPYTSTGSEQYF. The CDR3 bases are TGTGCCAGCAGCCCCACTCCCCCTTATACGTCGACGGGGTCCGAGCAGTACTTC.

The gene calls are TRBV6-5 and TRBJ1-3; weak D call: TRBD1 (6 bases). This CDR3 has 15 amino acids. The V gene lost 4 bases and the J gene lost 2 bases, with 12 bases spanning the gap. Germline V gene lookup returns CDR1 MNHEY and CDR2 SVGAGI. The CDR3 reads CASSLGGDAGNTIYF. CDR3 coding DNA: TGTGCCAGCAGTTTGGGGGGCGACGCTGGAAACACCATATATTTT.

The rearrangement joins TRBV12-3 or TRBV12-4 to TRBJ2-7; 7 bases match TRBD1. V dropped 6 bases and J dropped 1; count of bases not matched to a gene: 9. This CDR3 is built from 15 residues. The CDR3 sequence is CASSPDRAKSYEQYF. The CDR3 DNA is TGTGCCAGCAGCCCCGACAGGGCCAAATCCTACGAGCAGTACTTC.

V and J are TRBV7-6 and TRBJ2-1; a weak D match, TRBD2 (6 bases). Trimming removed 7 bases from V and 6 bases from J, with 19 bases in between. This CDR3 contains 15 residues. Looked up from germline, CDR1 is SGHVS and CDR2 is FNYEAQ. The CDR3 protein is CASTDQWGETNEQFF. DNA of the CDR3: TGTGCCAGCACAGATCAGTGGGGGGAAACCAATGAGCAGTTCTTC.